This TCR beta chain was captured by sequencing in a study of graft-versus-host responses after intestinal transplantation. About the research overall: Grafts that recipients had were multivisceral, liver-intestinal, or isolated intestinal transplants. Among the recipients, all got anti-thymocyte globulin induction and then tacrolimus and steroids for approximately 3 years. Regarding the study as a whole: Among recipient marrow samples, GvH clones were found; some appeared first in ileum or blood.

The method was immunoSEQ multiplex PCR; TCRdb's version includes in-frame clones alone and lacks a portion of them. The sample consists of roughly 15,000 clones, about 74% of them appearing once. About this clone itself: Its matching antigen is unknown.

Intraepithelial and lamina propria lymphocytes were freed from processed graft tissue. The germline V and J ends were trimmed by 5 bases and 2 bases, with 12 bases remaining between them. This CDR3 is built from 14 residues. Germline V gene lookup returns CDR1 SGDLS and CDR2 YYNGEE. This receptor was taken from a human patient who received an intestinal transplant, so some T cells may come from the graft donor. The specimen was ileum tissue, collected 16 days after intestinal transplant. The V and J genes are TRBV9 and TRBJ2-3; TRBD1 is a possible D gene (6 bases). The CDR3 DNA sequence: TGTGCCAGCAGTGACCGGGACAACACAGATACGCAGTATTTT. Amino acids: CASSDRDNTDTQYF.